The clone carrying this TCR beta chain has a handful of counts. These data come from a study of spatial heterogeneity in lung cancer. Indicated time point: sample taken at primary tumor resection. The sequenced material consisted of unsorted whole RNA from tumor, nontumor lung or frozen PBMC. Via MiXCR, TCRdb re-called the 5' RACE reads, giving one row per CDR3 protein. Counted here are tens of thousands of distinct CDR3 sequences, approximately 12% occurring once; the ten biggest clones make up about 40%. V lost 4 bases and J 3 bases, leaving 20 bases between the germline ends. CDR1 and CDR2 (germline): LGHNA, YSLEER. The CDR3 spans 17 residues.

This TCR was sampled from a male donor with early-stage non-small cell lung cancer. The sample consisted of PBMCs, taken at surgery. The chain recombines TRBV4-3 with TRBJ2-3; the D call may be TRBD1 or TRBD2 (5 bases each). Here the CDR3 DNA reads TGCGCCAGCAGCCCAGGGTACCGGGGCCAGCAAACAGATACGCAGTATTTT. This sequence encodes CASSPGYRGQQTDTQYF.